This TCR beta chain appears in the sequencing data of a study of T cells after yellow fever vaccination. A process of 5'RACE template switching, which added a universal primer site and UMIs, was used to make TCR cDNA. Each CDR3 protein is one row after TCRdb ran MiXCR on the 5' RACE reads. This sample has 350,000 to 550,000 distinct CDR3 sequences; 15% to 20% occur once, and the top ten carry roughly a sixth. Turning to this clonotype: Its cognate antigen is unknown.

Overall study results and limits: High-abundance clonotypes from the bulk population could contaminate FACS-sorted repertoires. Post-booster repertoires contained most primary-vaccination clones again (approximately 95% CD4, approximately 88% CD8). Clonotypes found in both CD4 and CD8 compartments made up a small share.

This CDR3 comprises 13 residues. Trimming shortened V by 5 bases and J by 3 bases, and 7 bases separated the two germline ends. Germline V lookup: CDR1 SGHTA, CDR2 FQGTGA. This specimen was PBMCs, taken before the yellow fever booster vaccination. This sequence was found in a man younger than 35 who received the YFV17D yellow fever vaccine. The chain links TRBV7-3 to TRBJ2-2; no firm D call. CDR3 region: CASSEQHTGELFF. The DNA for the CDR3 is TGTGCCAGCAGCGAACAGCACACCGGGGAGCTGTTTTTT. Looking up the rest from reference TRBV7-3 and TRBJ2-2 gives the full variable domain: GAGVSQTPSNKVTEKGKYVELRCDPISGHTALYWYRQSLGQGPEFLIYFQGTGAADDSGLPNDRFFAVRPEGSVSTLKIQRTERGDSAVYLCASSEQHTGELFFGEGSRLTVL.